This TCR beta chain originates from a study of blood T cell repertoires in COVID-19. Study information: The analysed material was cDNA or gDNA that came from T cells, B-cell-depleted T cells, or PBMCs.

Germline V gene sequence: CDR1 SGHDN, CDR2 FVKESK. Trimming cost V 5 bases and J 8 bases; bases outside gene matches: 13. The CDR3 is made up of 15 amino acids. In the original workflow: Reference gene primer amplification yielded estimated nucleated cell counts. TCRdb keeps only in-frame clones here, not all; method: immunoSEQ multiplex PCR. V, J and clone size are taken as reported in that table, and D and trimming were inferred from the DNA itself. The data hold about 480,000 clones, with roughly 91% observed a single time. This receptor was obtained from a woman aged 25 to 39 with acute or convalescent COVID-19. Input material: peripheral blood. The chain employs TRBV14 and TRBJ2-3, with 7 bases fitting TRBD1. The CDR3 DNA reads TGTGCCAGCAGCAATACAGGGGCCTCCTGGAGTACGCAGTATTTT. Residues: CASSNTGASWSTQYF.